This TCR beta chain was profiled in a study of memory CD4+ T cells and cytomegalovirus serostatus. About the research overall: Donors were healthy Belgian adults, fewer than ten CMV seropositive and about two dozen seronegative.

Germline V lookup: CDR1 SGHAT, CDR2 FQNNGV. The CDR3 has 17 amino acids. V dropped 1 base and J dropped 4; count of bases not matched to a gene: 11. This clone was picked up a small number of times. The target antigen is unknown. Notes on the study in general: Suggested: most of the CMV-linked TCR signature lies in CD4+ memory cells.

Produced via immunoSEQ multiplex PCR; TCRdb's table is partial and in-frame only. The table lists about 45,000 clones, 76% of them singletons. Single viable CD3+CD4+CD8-CD45RO+ cells were sorted as the memory CD4+ T cells. CMV serostatus came from serum IgG against pp150, pp28, p38, p52. The receptor was derived from an adult in good health and CMV-seronegative. The sample was memory CD4+ T cells from blood. The chain carries TRBV11-2 and TRBJ2-3; 7 nucleotides agree with TRBD2. DNA for the CDR3: TGTGCCAGCAGCTTAGGTGGGAGGGCCCTACGATCAGATACGCAGTATTTT. This translates into CASSLGGRALRSDTQYF.